One and the same sample provided the 28 T cell receptor beta chains below, sequenced in a study of T cell responses to AZD1222 COVID-19 vaccine. Here immunoSEQ multiplex PCR was the method, and the copy in TCRdb shows in-frame clones only, minus some. This table holds over 120,000 clones, approximately 92% found once. This sample comprised peripheral blood, obtained on day 0 of AZD1222 vaccination. The receptors derive from an adult in good health.

The J gene is TRBJ1-3, the V gene TRBV6-6, with 8 bases fitting TRBD1. CDR1 is MNHNY and CDR2 is SVGAGI in the germline V gene (reference sequence). The CDR3 is made up of 14 amino acids. V lost 6 bases, J lost 4 bases, and 5 bases stayed unmatched. The CDR3 sequence: CASSPGGAGNTIYF. Written as DNA, the CDR3 is TGTGCCAGCAGCCCAGGGGGCGCGGGAAACACCATATATTTT.

The chain links TRBV21-1 to TRBJ2-4; TRBD1, the D gene given by the table, was not confirmed from the DNA. TRBV21-1 is a pseudogene. CDR3 length equals 16 residues. DNA of the CDR3: TGTGCCAGCAGCAAAAGACAGGGGCAGTCCAAAAACATTCAGTACTTC. This encodes CASSKRQGQSKNIQYF.

The V gene is TRBV20-1, the J gene TRBJ1-2; D uncertain. V gave up 1 base and J gave up 4 bases, with 4 bases separating them. CDR1 is DFQATT, CDR2 SNEGSKA, per germline (reference sequence). This CDR3 is built from 11 residues. DNA for the CDR3: TGCAGTGCTAGAGGAGGCTATGGCTACACCTTC. Protein: CSARGGYGYTF.

This chain links TRBV27 with TRBJ2-1; no reliable D call. Germline CDR1 reads MNHEY; CDR2 reads SMNVEV (reference sequence). The CDR3 has 13 amino acids. V was pared by 8 bases and J by 5 bases, with 13 bases between. The CDR3 spells CASLSWGDNEQFF. The CDR3, as DNA: TGTGCCAGCCTGAGTTGGGGTGACAATGAGCAGTTCTTC.

The rearrangement joins TRBV9 to TRBJ2-1; D remains unclear. Germline assignment: CDR1 SGDLS and CDR2 YYNGEE. CDR3 length: 13 residues. V lost 0 bases and J lost 7, with 8 bases in between. CDR3 nucleotides: TGTGCCAGCAGCGTAGATTCCAGTAATGAGCAGTTCTTC. It codes for CASSVDSSNEQFF.

This chain connects TRBV15 to TRBJ1-2; 9 bases map to TRBD1. The CDR3 spans 15 residues. The V segment lost 6 bases and the J segment 2 bases; nucleotides outside the gene matches: 7. CDR1 LNHNV and CDR2 YYDKDF come from the germline V gene (reference sequence). This CDR3 is CATRGAGQGNYGYTF. CDR3 in DNA: TGTGCCACCAGAGGCGCAGGACAGGGGAACTATGGCTACACCTTC.

The chain joins TRBV28 to TRBJ1-5; TRBD1 might be the D (6 bases). Germline values: CDR1 MDHEN, CDR2 SYDVKM. V lost 3 bases to trimming and J lost 6 bases, with 18 bases between them. The CDR3 length is 16 residues. The DNA for the CDR3 is TGTGCCAGCAGTTTCTCGGCCAGGGGCATTTTTCAGCCCCAGCATTTT. It translates to CASSFSARGIFQPQHF.

The chain is built from TRBV28 and TRBJ1-2; D not resolved. V dropped 2 bases and J dropped 5 bases, with 15 bases sitting between them. The CDR3 sequence is 15 residues long. Germline assignment: CDR1 MDHEN and CDR2 SYDVKM. The CDR3 protein is CASSLDSLRDYGYTF. The CDR3, as DNA: TGTGCCAGCAGTTTAGACTCATTGAGAGATTATGGCTACACCTTC.

The count of this clone is one. The chain uses TRBV4-2 and TRBJ2-1; 11 nucleotides agree with TRBD2. Per the germline V gene, CDR1 is LGHNA and CDR2 is YNFKEQ. V lost 1 base and J lost 4; bases outside the gene matches: 9. The CDR3 totals 18 residues. CDR3 loop: CASSQVTSGSPRYNEQFF. CDR3 nucleotide sequence: TGTGCCAGCAGCCAAGTAACTAGCGGGAGCCCTAGGTACAATGAGCAGTTCTTC.

The chain recombines TRBV6-2 or TRBV6-3 with TRBJ2-1, with 13 nucleotides matching TRBD2. The CDR3 has 15 amino acids. With 6 bases clipped from V and 9 bases from J, the junction kept 8 bases outside the gene matches. Looked up from germline, CDR1 is MNHEY and CDR2 is SVGEGT. The CDR3, as DNA: TGTGCCAGCAGCGCACTAGCGGGGGGGCCAGGTGAGCAGTTCTTC. It translates to CASSALAGGPGEQFF.

The chain joins TRBV18 to TRBJ2-3, with no clear D. Trimming cost V 0 bases and J 0 bases, with 7 bases left between them. The CDR3 length is 15 residues. Germline CDR1 reads KGHSH; CDR2 reads LQKENI. The CDR3 nucleotides read TGTGCCAGCTCACCACCATCCCCTAGCACAGATACGCAGTATTTT. Amino acids: CASSPPSPSTDTQYF.

This clone was picked up one time. The chain joins TRBV4-1 to TRBJ2-3; TRBD2 aligns across 7 bases. The CDR3 totals 17 residues. Trimming cost V 1 base and J 0 bases; bases outside gene matches: 7. Germline loops: CDR1 MGHRA, CDR2 YSYEKL. The CDR3, as DNA: TGCGCCAGCAGCCAAGGTCGGCGGGGGATTAGCACAGATACGCAGTATTTT. Translation gives CASSQGRRGISTDTQYF.

This clone was detected once. The chain links TRBV6-6 to TRBJ2-1; 11 positions match TRBD2. Looked up from germline, CDR1 is MNHNY and CDR2 is SVGAGI (reference sequence). After removal of 0 bases from V and 4 bases from J, the junction contained 2 bases not matched to a gene. The CDR3 totals 16 residues. The CDR3 DNA reads TGTGCCAGCAGTTACTCACCTAGCGGGGGGTACAATGAGCAGTTCTTC. Encoded protein: CASSYSPSGGYNEQFF.

The V and J genes are TRBV10-3 and TRBJ1-5; a possible D gene is TRBD1 (5 bases). The CDR3 runs 13 residues. Germline V gene data show CDR1 as ENHRY and CDR2 as SYGVKD. Trimming removed 6 bases at V and 4 bases at J, with 10 bases between. CDR3 DNA sequence: TGTGCCATCAGCTGGGGGACGAATCAGCCCCAGCATTTT. Amino acid sequence: CAISWGTNQPQHF.

The genes are TRBV5-4 and TRBJ1-4, with 7 bases lining up with TRBD1. With V trimmed by 4 bases and J by 4 bases, 7 bases remained unmatched. CDR1 and CDR2 (germline): SGHNT, YYREEE (reference sequence). The CDR3 extends over 15 amino acids. The CDR3 loop reads CASSSRQGGNEKLFF. CDR3 coding DNA: TGTGCCAGCAGCAGCCGACAGGGTGGTAATGAAAAACTGTTTTTT.

In nucleotides, the CDR3 is TGTGCCAGCTCACCCGCCGGGACAGCCGGTGGGAATGAGCAGTTCTTC. This gives the protein CASSPAGTAGGNEQFF. The chain has TRBV18 and TRBJ2-1, with 7 bases that match TRBD1. Germline-derived CDR1 and CDR2 are KGHSH and LQKENI. Trimming at V came to 3 bases and at J to 7 bases, leaving 12 bases not matched to a gene. This CDR3 has 16 amino acids.

The rearrangement joins TRBV2 to TRBJ2-2; D is perhaps TRBD1 (6 bases). Germline V gene sequence: CDR1 SNHLY, CDR2 FYNNEI. Trimming left V 6 bases short and J 2 bases short, with 13 bases between. The CDR3 length is 15 residues. CDR3 DNA sequence: TGTGCCAGCAGGCCCGGGACAATAAACACCGGGGAGCTGTTTTTT. Translating gives CASRPGTINTGELFF.

The gene calls are TRBV28 and TRBJ2-7; no clear D. CDR1 is MDHEN, CDR2 SYDVKM, per germline. Trimming left V 5 bases short and J 2 bases short, with 10 bases between. This CDR3 comprises 13 residues. As DNA, the CDR3 is TGTGCCAGCAGTCACCCTAACACCTACGAGCAGTACTTC. Encoded protein: CASSHPNTYEQYF.

J is TRBJ1-5 and V is TRBV6-5; 7 bases line up with TRBD1. The CDR3 consists of 15 residues. In germline, CDR1 is MNHEY, CDR2 SVGAGI. J was trimmed by 1 base and V by 5 bases; bases with no gene match: 5. Here the CDR3 reads CASSPRDSSNQPQHF. Here the CDR3 DNA reads TGTGCCAGCAGTCCCCGGGACAGCAGCAATCAGCCCCAGCATTTT.

This chain joins TRBV28 and TRBJ1-1, with 8 bases aligning to TRBD1. J lost 6 bases, V lost 5 bases, and 8 bases had no gene match. CDR3 size: 14 residues. Per germline, CDR1 MDHEN and CDR2 SYDVKM. This chain's CDR3 is CASSPAGGSAEAFF. The CDR3 DNA is TGTGCCAGCAGTCCAGCAGGGGGCTCGGCTGAAGCTTTCTTT.

The rearrangement joins TRBV28 to TRBJ1-2; a possible D gene is TRBD1 (6 bases). The CDR3 length is 15 residues. Between the trimmed V and J ends, which lost 2 bases and 5 bases, there was a span of 15 bases. CDR1 and CDR2 (germline): MDHEN, SYDVKM. The CDR3 reads CASSLAYGTPYGYTF. The CDR3 DNA sequence: TGTGCCAGCAGTTTAGCCTATGGGACACCTTATGGCTACACCTTC.

The rearrangement uses TRBV5-1 and TRBJ2-7, with D possibly TRBD2 on 6 matching bases. Germline loops: CDR1 SGHRS, CDR2 YFSETQ. Between the trimmed V and J ends, which lost 3 bases and 3 bases, there was a span of 13 bases. This CDR3 has 14 amino acids. CDR3 residues: CASSWGDGDYEQYF. The CDR3 DNA follows: TGCGCCAGCAGCTGGGGGGACGGGGACTACGAGCAGTACTTC.

The chain links TRBV11-2 to TRBJ2-7; D unclear. V shed 3 bases and J shed 2 bases, with 14 bases lying between them. Germline V CDR1 and CDR2: SGHAT, FQNNGV. The CDR3 extends over 15 amino acids. The CDR3 DNA is TGTGCCAGCAGCTTCAAACCTGGCAGGCCCTACGAGCAGTACTTC. As protein: CASSFKPGRPYEQYF.

This chain links TRBV7-9 with TRBJ2-7, with 9 bases lining up with TRBD2. The V segment lost 0 bases and the J segment 6 bases; nucleotides outside the gene matches: 3. Germline-derived CDR1 and CDR2 are SEHNR and FQNEAQ (reference sequence). This CDR3 region has 14 residues. CDR3 region: CASSLASGRSEQYF. In DNA form, the CDR3 reads TGTGCCAGCAGCTTAGCTAGCGGGAGATCCGAGCAGTACTTC.

The chain combines TRBV6-6 with TRBJ2-7, with 13 bases lining up with TRBD2. Germline loops: CDR1 MNHNY, CDR2 SVGAGI (reference sequence). Unmatched junction bases numbered 5, after V lost 6 bases and J lost 3 bases. This CDR3 region has 15 residues. In DNA form, the CDR3 reads TGTGCCAGCAGCTCGACTAGCGGGGGGTTCTACGAGCAGTACTTC. Its translation: CASSSTSGGFYEQYF.

The V and J genes are TRBV19 and TRBJ2-1, with a possible D match to TRBD2 (5 bases). The CDR3 spans 15 residues. Germline V gene lookup returns CDR1 LNHDA and CDR2 SQIVND (reference sequence). V lost 5 bases to trimming and J lost 5 bases, with 16 bases between them. CDR3: CASSPDPRAHNEQFF. For the CDR3, the DNA is TGTGCCAGTAGTCCGGACCCGAGGGCCCACAATGAGCAGTTCTTC.

The chain couples TRBV7-6 to TRBJ2-7; 9 bases are shared with TRBD1. This CDR3 has 16 amino acids. From germline, CDR1 is SGHVS and CDR2 FNYEAQ. J was trimmed by 2 bases and V by 4 bases; bases with no gene match: 9. The DNA of the CDR3 is TGTGCCAGCAGCTCCCGGGACAGGGTCGATCCCTACGAGCAGTACTTC. Its translation: CASSSRDRVDPYEQYF.

The chain links TRBV7-2 to TRBJ2-3, with a weak D call TRBD2 (7 bases). Per germline, CDR1 SGHTA and CDR2 FQGNSA. This CDR3 is built from 16 residues. V gave up 4 bases and J gave up 8 bases, with 22 bases separating them. The CDR3 nucleotides read TGTGCCAGCAGCTCTCAGGCGGGGGCCACCACCGGTACGCAGTATTTT. Its translation: CASSSQAGATTGTQYF.